Shown below are 9 T cell receptor beta chains from a single sample sequenced in a study of T cells in Graves' hyperthyroidism and ophthalmopathy. Amplification of TCR beta CDR3 regions was performed using RNA transcripts as template. The HTBI set primed first-round TCR CDR3 RT-PCR. TCRdb reprocessed the multiplex PCR reads with MiXCR, giving one entry per CDR3 protein. The sample has about 380,000 distinct CDR3 sequences, about 15% seen once; the top ten hold approximately 11%. The sequenced sample consisted of blood. The receptor source for this set is a woman aged 60-75 years with Graves' hyperthyroidism.

This clonotype has at least ten counts. The chain is built from TRBV12-3 or TRBV12-4 and TRBJ1-1, with 7 bases matching TRBD1. The CDR3 spans 14 residues. Unmatched junction bases numbered 7, after V lost 0 bases and J lost 9 bases. Written as DNA, the CDR3 is TGTGCCAGCAGTTTAGCCCCATTGGGACAGAAAGCTTTCTTT. It yields the protein CASSLAPLGQKAFF.

This clonotype has ten or more counts. The chain joins TRBV7-9 to TRBJ2-1; 9 bases agree with TRBD2. Germline CDR1 reads SEHNR; CDR2 reads FQNEAQ (reference sequence). V lost 5 bases to trimming and J lost 5 bases; unmatched junction nucleotides: 7. This CDR3 region has 15 residues. CDR3 coding DNA: TGTGCCAGCAGCACTCTAGCGGGGAAAAACAATGAGCAGTTCTTC. It translates to CASSTLAGKNNEQFF.

The gene calls are TRBV24-1 and TRBJ2-1, with 10 positions matching TRBD2. Trimming removed 0 bases from V and 4 bases from J; junction bases left unmatched: 5. This CDR3 is built from 17 residues. Per germline, CDR1 KGHDR and CDR2 SFDVKD. The CDR3 sequence is CATSDLQQAGGYNEQFF. The DNA for the CDR3 is TGTGCCACCAGTGATTTGCAGCAAGCGGGAGGGTACAATGAGCAGTTCTTC.

This clonotype was seen repeatedly, ten times or more. The chain links TRBV3-1 to TRBJ1-2, with D perhaps matching TRBD1 (6 bases). Per germline, CDR1 LGHDT and CDR2 YNNKEL (reference sequence). This CDR3 region has 14 residues. Trimming left V 4 bases short and J 2 bases short, with 11 bases between. CDR3 loop: CASSLYQGNYGYTF. CDR3 in DNA: TGTGCCAGCAGCCTGTATCAGGGGAACTATGGCTACACCTTC.

The chain is built from TRBV11-2 and TRBJ2-4; TRBD2 agrees at 12 bases. The CDR3 covers 17 residues. The germline V gene has CDR1 SGHAT and CDR2 FQNNGV. The trim removed 5 bases at V and 7 bases at J, leaving 12 bases unmatched. CDR3 residues: CASSQAPTSGSRNIQYF. The CDR3 bases are TGTGCCAGCAGCCAAGCCCCGACTAGCGGGAGTCGGAACATTCAGTACTTC.

This clonotype was detected many times. V usage is TRBV12-3 or TRBV12-4 and J usage is TRBJ1-6; D is uncertain. Trimming removed 5 bases from V and 12 bases from J, with 14 bases in between. The CDR3 extends over 13 amino acids. This chain's CDR3 is CASSETTSGPLHF. In DNA form, the CDR3 reads TGTGCCAGCAGTGAGACAACCAGCGGACCCCTCCACTTT.

This clonotype came up many times. The J gene is TRBJ2-2, the V gene TRBV5-6; 12 nucleotides agree with TRBD1. Germline values: CDR1 SGHDT, CDR2 YYEEEE. The CDR3 runs 16 residues. V shed 6 bases and J 7 bases; nucleotides not matched to a gene: 10. The CDR3 region is CASTPPGTGGHGELFF. For the CDR3, the DNA is TGTGCCAGCACCCCGCCCGGGACAGGGGGCCACGGGGAGCTGTTTTTT.

J is TRBJ2-3 and V is TRBV3-1; D is unclear. The CDR3 sequence is 15 residues long. Trimming left V 1 base short and J 2 bases short, with 10 bases between. Germline V CDR1 and CDR2: LGHDT, YNNKEL (reference sequence). The CDR3 region is CASSQGGILTDTQYF. The CDR3 nucleotides read TGTGCCAGCAGCCAAGGAGGAATACTCACAGATACGCAGTATTTT.

This clonotype was picked up a small number of times. This chain joins TRBV20-1 and TRBJ1-5; tentative D call: TRBD1 (5 bases). Trimming stripped 4 bases from V and 10 bases from J, with 23 bases between. Per the germline V gene, CDR1 is DFQATT and CDR2 is SNEGSKA (reference sequence). The CDR3 spans 15 residues. In DNA form, the CDR3 reads TGCAGTGCTAAGGGGACGGACGGGGACCCCCAACCCCAGCATTTT. Amino acid sequence: CSAKGTDGDPQPQHF.